Shown below are 11 T cell receptor beta chains from a single sample sequenced in a study of metastatic and nonmetastatic thyroid tumors. Through MiXCR, TCRdb re-clonotyped the PCR reads. The sample includes about 69,000 clones, approximately 14% seen only once; the top ten take around 7%. There were no patients who had received any treatment before thyroid surgery. Sequenced: blood. All receptors derive from a male donor with papillary thyroid cancer or a benign thyroid nodule (not recorded which). Some clones in this sample may be carry-over from other donors' samples.

Many counts were recorded for this clone. V gene TRBV5-8 combines with J gene TRBJ1-1; tentative D call: TRBD1 (5 bases). In germline, CDR1 is SGHTS, CDR2 YDEGEE. V shed 0 bases and J shed 8 bases, with 20 bases lying between them. This CDR3 has 16 residues. The CDR3: CASSLEVGVFNSEAFF. CDR3 nucleotides: TGTGCCAGCAGCTTGGAAGTAGGGGTTTTTAATTCGGAAGCTTTCTTT.

This clone was counted ten times or more. V usage is TRBV7-2 and J usage is TRBJ1-5; D remains unclear. This CDR3 has 13 residues. Germline values: CDR1 SGHTA, CDR2 FQGNSA. V was shortened by 5 bases and J by 5 bases, with 10 bases between the two germline ends. CDR3 residues: CASSRGYDQPQHF. The CDR3 DNA is TGTGCCAGCAGCCGTGGCTATGATCAGCCCCAGCATTTT.

About this clone itself: At one boundary the junction diverges from the germline segment, which might be a read error. The chain carries TRBV27 and TRBJ2-3; 8 bases map to TRBD2. The length of the CDR3 is 16 residues. Germline-derived CDR1 and CDR2 are MNHEY and SMNVEV (reference sequence). Here the CDR3 DNA reads TGTGCCAACAGTTCCCGACTAGCGTGGGGCACAGATACTCAGTATTTT. Translated, it gives CANSSRLAWGTDTQYF.

In its sample, this clone was seen a few times. The chain recombines TRBV11-1 with TRBJ2-7; 15 positions agree with TRBD2. The CDR3 length is 17 residues. The trim removed 5 bases at V and 2 bases at J, leaving 7 bases unmatched. The germline gives CDR1 SGHAT, CDR2 FQDESV (reference sequence). In DNA form, the CDR3 reads TGTGCCAGCAGCCTCTCGGGACTAGCGGGAGGAACCTACGAGCAGTACTTC. Its protein is CASSLSGLAGGTYEQYF.

This clone was recorded at least ten times. DNA of the CDR3: TGCTCCTGCCTCATCGCGGGGAGCTCCTACAATGAGCAGTTCTTC. Protein sequence: CSCLIAGSSYNEQFF. V and J are TRBV20-1 and TRBJ2-1, with D perhaps TRBD2 (6 bases). CDR1 is DFQATT and CDR2 is SNEGSKA in the germline V gene (reference sequence). This CDR3 spans 15 amino acids.

There are many counts of this clone. The chain links TRBV7-2 to TRBJ1-6, with D tentatively TRBD1 (6 bases). Germline CDR1 reads SGHTA; CDR2 reads FQGNSA. CDR3 length equals 15 residues. V lost 5 bases and J lost 8, with 16 bases in between. The CDR3 bases are TGTGCCAGCAGCCCCGGGGGCCCCCTTTATTCACCCCTCCACTTT. Its protein is CASSPGGPLYSPLHF.

This clone came up many times. The chain joins TRBV27 to TRBJ2-7; TRBD1 matches at 7 bases. V shed 6 bases, J shed 4 bases, and the junction held 12 bases outside the gene matches. This CDR3 contains 15 residues. Germline lookup yields CDR1 MNHEY and CDR2 SMNVEV (reference sequence). CDR3 loop: CASRQTGLVLYEQYF. The CDR3 coding sequence is TGTGCCAGCAGGCAGACAGGGTTAGTATTATACGAGCAGTACTTC.

This clone was recorded at least ten times. This rearrangement joins TRBV11-1 to TRBJ2-3; 10 bases are shared with TRBD2. This CDR3 region has 14 residues. Trimming removed 4 bases from V and 5 bases from J; junction bases left unmatched: 3. Looked up from germline, CDR1 is SGHAT and CDR2 is FQDESV (reference sequence). Here the CDR3 DNA reads TGTGCCAGCAGCTCCCGACTAGCGGGAGATACGCAGTATTTT. Translated: CASSSRLAGDTQYF.

This clone was seen repeatedly, ten times or more. This rearrangement joins TRBV12-3 or TRBV12-4 to TRBJ2-7; 9 bases match TRBD2. Losses at the gene ends were 5 bases for V and 6 bases for J; bases not matched to a gene: 5. The CDR3 contains 13 residues. The CDR3: CASSPGLAAEQYV. The DNA of the CDR3 is TGTGCCAGCAGTCCGGGACTAGCCGCCGAGCAGTACGTC.

This clone has a count of ten or more. The chain couples TRBV12-3 or TRBV12-4 to TRBJ2-1, with 7 bases fitting TRBD2. The CDR3 is 13 residues long. The V segment lost 6 bases and the J segment 9 bases; nucleotides outside the gene matches: 8. CDR3 region: CASRQGAGIEQFF. CDR3 nucleotides: TGTGCCAGCAGACAAGGAGCGGGAATTGAGCAGTTCTTC.

The table lists this clone with many counts. The chain has TRBV12-3 or TRBV12-4 and TRBJ1-5; 10 positions match TRBD1. The CDR3 consists of 16 residues. V was clipped by 6 bases and J by 3 bases; unmatched bases: 8. The CDR3 bases are TGTGCCAGCAGCCCATCGGGGACAGGGGTCAATCAGCCCCAGCATTTT. It yields the protein CASSPSGTGVNQPQHF.